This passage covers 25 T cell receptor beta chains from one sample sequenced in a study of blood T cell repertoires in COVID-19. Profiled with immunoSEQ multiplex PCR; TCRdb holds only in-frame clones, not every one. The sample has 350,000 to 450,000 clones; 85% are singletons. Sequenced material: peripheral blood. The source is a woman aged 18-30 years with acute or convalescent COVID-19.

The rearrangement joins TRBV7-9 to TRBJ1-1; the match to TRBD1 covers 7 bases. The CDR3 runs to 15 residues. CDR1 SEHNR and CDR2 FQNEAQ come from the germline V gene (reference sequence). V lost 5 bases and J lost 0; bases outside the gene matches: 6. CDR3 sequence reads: CASSGWDSVNTEAFF. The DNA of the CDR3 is TGTGCCAGCAGCGGGTGGGACAGCGTGAACACTGAAGCTTTCTTT.

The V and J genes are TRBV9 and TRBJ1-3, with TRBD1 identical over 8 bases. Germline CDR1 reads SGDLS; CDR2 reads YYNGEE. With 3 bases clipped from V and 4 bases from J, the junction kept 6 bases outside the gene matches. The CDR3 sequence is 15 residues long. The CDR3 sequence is CASSAQGAQGNTIYF. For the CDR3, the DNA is TGTGCCAGCAGCGCGCAGGGGGCGCAAGGAAACACCATATATTTT.

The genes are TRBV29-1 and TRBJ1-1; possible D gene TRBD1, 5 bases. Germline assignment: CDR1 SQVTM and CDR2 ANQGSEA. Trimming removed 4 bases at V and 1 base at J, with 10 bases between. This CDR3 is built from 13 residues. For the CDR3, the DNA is TGCAGCGTTGCCGTGCAGGGGAACACTGAAGCTTTCTTT. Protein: CSVAVQGNTEAFF.

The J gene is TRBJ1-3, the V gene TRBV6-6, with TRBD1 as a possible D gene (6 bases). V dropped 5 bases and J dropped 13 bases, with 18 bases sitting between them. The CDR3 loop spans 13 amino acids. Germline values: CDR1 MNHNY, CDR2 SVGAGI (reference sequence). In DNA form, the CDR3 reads TGTGCCAGCAGTACGGACAGTGCCCGCTCTATATATTTT. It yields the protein CASSTDSARSIYF.

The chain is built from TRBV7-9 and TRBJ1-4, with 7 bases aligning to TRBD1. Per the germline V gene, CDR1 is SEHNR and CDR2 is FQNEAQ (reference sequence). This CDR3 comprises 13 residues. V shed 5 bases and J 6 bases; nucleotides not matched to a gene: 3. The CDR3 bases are TGTGCCAGCAGCGACAGGGAAGATGAAAAACTGTTTTTT. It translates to CASSDREDEKLFF.

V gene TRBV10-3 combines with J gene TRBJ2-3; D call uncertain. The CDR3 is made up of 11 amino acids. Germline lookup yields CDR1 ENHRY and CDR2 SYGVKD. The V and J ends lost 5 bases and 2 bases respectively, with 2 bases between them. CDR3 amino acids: CAISYTDTQYF. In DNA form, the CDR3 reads TGTGCCATCAGTTACACAGATACGCAGTATTTT.

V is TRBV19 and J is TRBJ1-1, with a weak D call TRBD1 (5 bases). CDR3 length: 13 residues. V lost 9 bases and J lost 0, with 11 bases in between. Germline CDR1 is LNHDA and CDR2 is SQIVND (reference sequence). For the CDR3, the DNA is TGTGCCAGCTCCAGGGCCATGAACACTGAAGCTTTCTTT. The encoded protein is CASSRAMNTEAFF.

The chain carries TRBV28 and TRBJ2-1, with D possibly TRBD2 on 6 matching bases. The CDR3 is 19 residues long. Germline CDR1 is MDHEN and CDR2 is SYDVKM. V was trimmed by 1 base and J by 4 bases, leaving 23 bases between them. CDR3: CASSLFFSKPGLAYNEQFF. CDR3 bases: TGTGCCAGCAGTTTATTTTTCTCAAAGCCGGGACTCGCTTACAATGAGCAGTTCTTC.

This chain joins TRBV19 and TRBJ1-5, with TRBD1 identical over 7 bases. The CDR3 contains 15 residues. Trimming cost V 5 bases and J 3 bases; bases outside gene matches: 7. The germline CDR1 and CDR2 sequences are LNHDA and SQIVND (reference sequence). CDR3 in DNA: TGTGCCAGTAGTGCCAACACAGGGGTCAATCAGCCCCAGCATTTT. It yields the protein CASSANTGVNQPQHF. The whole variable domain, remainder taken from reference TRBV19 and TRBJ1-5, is DGGITQSPKYLFRKEGQNVTLSCEQNLNHDAMYWYRQDPGQGLRLIYYSQIVNDFQKGDIAEGYSVSREKKESFPLTVTSAQKNPTAFYLCASSANTGVNQPQHFGDGTRLSIL.

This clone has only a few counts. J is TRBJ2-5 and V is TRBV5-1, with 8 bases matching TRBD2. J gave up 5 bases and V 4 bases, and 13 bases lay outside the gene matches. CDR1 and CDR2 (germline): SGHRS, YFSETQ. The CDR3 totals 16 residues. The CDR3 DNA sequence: TGCGCCAGCAGCGTCCAACCACCGGGACTAGATGAGACCCAGTACTTC. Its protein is CASSVQPPGLDETQYF.

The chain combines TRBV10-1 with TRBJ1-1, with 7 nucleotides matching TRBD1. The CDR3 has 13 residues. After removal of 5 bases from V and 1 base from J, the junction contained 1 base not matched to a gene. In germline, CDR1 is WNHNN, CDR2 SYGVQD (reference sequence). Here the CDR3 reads CASSRQGNTEAFF. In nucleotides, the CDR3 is TGCGCCAGCAGTAGACAGGGGAACACTGAAGCTTTCTTT.

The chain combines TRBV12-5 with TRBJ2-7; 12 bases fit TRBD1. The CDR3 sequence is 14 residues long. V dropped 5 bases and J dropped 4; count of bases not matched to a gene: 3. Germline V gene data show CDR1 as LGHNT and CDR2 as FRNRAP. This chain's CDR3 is CASGAGQGAYEQYF. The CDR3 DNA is TGTGCTAGTGGTGCGGGACAGGGGGCTTACGAGCAGTACTTC.

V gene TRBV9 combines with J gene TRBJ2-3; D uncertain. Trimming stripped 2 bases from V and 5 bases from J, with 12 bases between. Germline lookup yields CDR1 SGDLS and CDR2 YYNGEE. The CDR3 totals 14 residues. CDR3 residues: CASSVEQDEDTQYF. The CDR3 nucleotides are TGTGCCAGCAGCGTTGAGCAGGATGAAGATACGCAGTATTTT.

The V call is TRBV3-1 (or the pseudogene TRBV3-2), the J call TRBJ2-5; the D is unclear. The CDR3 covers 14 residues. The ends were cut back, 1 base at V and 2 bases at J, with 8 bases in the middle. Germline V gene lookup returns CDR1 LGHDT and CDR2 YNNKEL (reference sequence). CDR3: CASSQGNLQETQYF. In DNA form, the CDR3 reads TGTGCCAGCAGCCAAGGAAACTTGCAAGAGACCCAGTACTTC.

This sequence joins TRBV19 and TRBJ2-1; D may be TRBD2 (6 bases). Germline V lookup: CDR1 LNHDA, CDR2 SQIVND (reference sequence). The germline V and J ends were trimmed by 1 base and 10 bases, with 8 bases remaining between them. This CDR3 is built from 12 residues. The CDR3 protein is CASSIVAGEQFF. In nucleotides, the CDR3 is TGTGCCAGTAGTATAGTTGCGGGAGAGCAGTTCTTC.

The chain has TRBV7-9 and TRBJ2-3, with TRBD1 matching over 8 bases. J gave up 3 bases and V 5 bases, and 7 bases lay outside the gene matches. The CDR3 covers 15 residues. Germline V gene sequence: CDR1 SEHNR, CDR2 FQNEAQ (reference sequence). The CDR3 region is CASSPTGGLTDTQYF. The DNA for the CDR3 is TGTGCCAGCAGCCCCACAGGGGGTTTGACAGATACGCAGTATTTT.

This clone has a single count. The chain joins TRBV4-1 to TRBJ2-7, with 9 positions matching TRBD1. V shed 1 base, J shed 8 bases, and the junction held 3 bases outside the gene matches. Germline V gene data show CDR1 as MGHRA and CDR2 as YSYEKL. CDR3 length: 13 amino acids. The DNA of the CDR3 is TGCGCCAGCAGCCAAGCACAGGGGGCTAAGCAGTACTTC. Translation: CASSQAQGAKQYF.

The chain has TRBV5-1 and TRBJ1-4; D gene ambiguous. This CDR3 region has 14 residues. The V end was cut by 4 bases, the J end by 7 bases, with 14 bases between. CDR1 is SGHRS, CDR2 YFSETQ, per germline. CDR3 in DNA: TGCGCCAGCAGCCCGGTAACAGTTAGTGAAAAACTGTTTTTT. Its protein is CASSPVTVSEKLFF.

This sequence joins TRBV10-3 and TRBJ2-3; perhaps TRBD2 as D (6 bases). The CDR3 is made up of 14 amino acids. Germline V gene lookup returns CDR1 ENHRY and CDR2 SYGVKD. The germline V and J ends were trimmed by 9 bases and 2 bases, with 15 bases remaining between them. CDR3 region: CAISFRDSTDTQYF. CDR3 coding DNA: TGTGCCATTTCTTTCCGGGACTCCACAGATACGCAGTATTTT.

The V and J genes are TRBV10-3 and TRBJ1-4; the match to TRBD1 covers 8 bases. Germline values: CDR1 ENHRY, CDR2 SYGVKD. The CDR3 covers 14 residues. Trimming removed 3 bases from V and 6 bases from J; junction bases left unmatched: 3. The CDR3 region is CAISDGQGDEKLFF. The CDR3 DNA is TGTGCCATCAGTGATGGACAGGGAGATGAAAAACTGTTTTTT.

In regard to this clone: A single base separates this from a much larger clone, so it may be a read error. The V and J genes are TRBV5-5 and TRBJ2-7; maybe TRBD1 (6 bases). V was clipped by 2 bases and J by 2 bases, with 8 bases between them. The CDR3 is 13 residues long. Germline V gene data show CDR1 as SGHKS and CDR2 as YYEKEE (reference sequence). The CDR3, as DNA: TGTGCCAGCAGCTTAAGGGACACCTACGAGCAGTACTTC. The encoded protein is CASSLRDTYEQYF. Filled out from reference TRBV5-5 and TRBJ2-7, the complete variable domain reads DAGVTQSPTHLIKTRGQQVTLRCSPISGHKSVSWYQQVLGQGPQFIFQYYEKEERGRGNFPDRFSARQFPNYSSELNVNALLLGDSALYLCASSLRDTYEQYFGPGTRLTVT.

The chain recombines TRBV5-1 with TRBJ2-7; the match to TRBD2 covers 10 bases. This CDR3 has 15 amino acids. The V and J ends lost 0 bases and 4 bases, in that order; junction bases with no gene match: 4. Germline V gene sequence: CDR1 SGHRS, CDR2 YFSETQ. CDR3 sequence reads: CASSLVASGGYEQYF. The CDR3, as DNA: TGCGCCAGCAGCTTGGTTGCTAGCGGGGGATACGAGCAGTACTTC.

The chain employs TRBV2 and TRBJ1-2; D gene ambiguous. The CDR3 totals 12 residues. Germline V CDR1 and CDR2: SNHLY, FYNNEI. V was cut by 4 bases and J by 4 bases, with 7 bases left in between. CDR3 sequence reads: CASSGPGYGYTF. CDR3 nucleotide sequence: TGTGCCAGCAGTGGGCCGGGCTATGGCTACACCTTC.

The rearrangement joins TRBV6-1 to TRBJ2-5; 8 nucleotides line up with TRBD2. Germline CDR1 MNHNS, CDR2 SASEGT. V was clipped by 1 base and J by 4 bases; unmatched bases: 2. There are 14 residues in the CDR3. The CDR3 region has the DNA TGTGCCAGCAGTGAAGGGACTAGCAGAGAGACCCAGTACTTC. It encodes CASSEGTSRETQYF.

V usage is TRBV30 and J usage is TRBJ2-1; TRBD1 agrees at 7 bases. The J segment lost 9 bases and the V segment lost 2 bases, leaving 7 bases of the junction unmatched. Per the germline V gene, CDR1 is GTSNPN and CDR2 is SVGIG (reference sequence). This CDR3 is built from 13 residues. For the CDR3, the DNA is TGTGCCTGGAGTTTTGGACAGGACAGTGAGCAGTTCTTC. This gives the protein CAWSFGQDSEQFF.